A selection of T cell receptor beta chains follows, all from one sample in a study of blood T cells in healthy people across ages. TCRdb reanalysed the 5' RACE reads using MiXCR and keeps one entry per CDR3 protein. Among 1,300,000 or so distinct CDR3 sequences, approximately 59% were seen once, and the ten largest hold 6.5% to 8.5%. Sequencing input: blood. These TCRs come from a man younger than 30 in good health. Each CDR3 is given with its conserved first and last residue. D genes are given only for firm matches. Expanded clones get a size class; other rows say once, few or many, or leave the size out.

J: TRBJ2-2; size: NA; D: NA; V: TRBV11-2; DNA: TGTGCCAGCAGCTTGGGACGATCCGGGAACACCGGGGAGCTGTTTTTT; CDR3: CASSLGRSGNTGELFF
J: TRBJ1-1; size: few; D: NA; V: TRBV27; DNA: TGTGCCAGCAGGTTAGGACAGAAGAACACTGAAGCTTTCTTT; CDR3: CASRLGQKNTEAFF
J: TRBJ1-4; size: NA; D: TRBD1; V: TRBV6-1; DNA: TGTGCCAGCAGTGGGGGACAGTCGGGTGAAAAACTGTTTTTT; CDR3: CASSGGQSGEKLFF
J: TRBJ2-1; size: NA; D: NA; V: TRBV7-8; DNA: TGTGCCAGCAGTAAGTTCGGGATCACCTACAATGAGCAGTTCTTC; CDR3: CASSKFGITYNEQFF
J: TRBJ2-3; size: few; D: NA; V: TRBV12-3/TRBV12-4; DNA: TGTGCCAGCATCCTAAACACAGATACGCAGTATTTT; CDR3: CASILNTDTQYF
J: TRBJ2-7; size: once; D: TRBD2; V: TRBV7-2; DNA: TGTGCCAGCAGCTTATCGTCTAGCGGGAGTGACGAGCAGTACTTC; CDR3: CASSLSSSGSDEQYF
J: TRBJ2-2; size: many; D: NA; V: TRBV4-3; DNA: TGCGCCAGCAGCGCCCGGGCCCCTCCCCACACCGGGGAGCTGTTTTTT; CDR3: CASSARAPPHTGELFF
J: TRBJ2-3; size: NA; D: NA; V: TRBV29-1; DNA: TGCAGCGTTGACCACGGGACTGGGGGTGAAGATACGCAGTATTTT; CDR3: CSVDHGTGGEDTQYF
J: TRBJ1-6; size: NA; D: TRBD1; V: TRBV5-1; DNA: TGCGCCAGCAGCCTCGGACAGGGCGGCAGCTCCTATAATTCACCCCTCCACTTT; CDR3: CASSLGQGGSSYNSPLHF
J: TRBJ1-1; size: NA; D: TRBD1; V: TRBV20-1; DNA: TGCAGTGCCCCTGACCGGGACAGGGGGTCCAGGGACACTGAAGCTTTCTTT; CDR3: CSAPDRDRGSRDTEAFF
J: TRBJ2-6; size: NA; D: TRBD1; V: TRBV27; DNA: TGTGCCAGCAGTTTAAAGGGCAGGGGGCTTGCTGGGGCCAACGTCCTGACTTTC; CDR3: CASSLKGRGLAGANVLTF
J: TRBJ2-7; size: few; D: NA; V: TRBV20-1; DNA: TGCAGTGCTCCCCCTCGGTGGGGGCTTGACTCCTACGAGCAGTACTTC; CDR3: CSAPPRWGLDSYEQYF
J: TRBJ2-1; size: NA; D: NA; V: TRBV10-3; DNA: TGTGCCATCAGTAACAACAGGGAACCCAATGAGCAGTTCTTC; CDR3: CAISNNREPNEQFF
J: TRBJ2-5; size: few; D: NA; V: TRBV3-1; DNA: TGTGCCAGCAGCCAGGCTCAGATAGAGACCCAGTACTTC; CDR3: CASSQAQIETQYF
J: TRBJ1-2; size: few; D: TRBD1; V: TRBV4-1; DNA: TGCGCCAGCAGCCAAACAGGGGACTATGGCTACACCTTC; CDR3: CASSQTGDYGYTF
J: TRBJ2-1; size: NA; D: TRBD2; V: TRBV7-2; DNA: TGTGCCAGCAGCAGAGATTCGAGCTTTGCGGGGGGGCTTGTCAATGAGCAGTTCTTC; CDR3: CASSRDSSFAGGLVNEQFF
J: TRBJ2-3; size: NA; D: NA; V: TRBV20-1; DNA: TGCAGTGCTAGTGCTCGTCAAGGCGTAGATACGCAGTATTTT; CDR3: CSASARQGVDTQYF
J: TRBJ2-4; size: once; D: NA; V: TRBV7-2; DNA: TGTGCCAGCAGCTCCGGGTTTTACGAGCTGTACTTC; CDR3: CASSSGFYELYF
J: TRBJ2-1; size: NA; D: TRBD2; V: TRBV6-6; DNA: TGTGCCAGCAGTTACCGCCCGGGACTAGCGGGACGCAATGAGCAGTTCTTC; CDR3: CASSYRPGLAGRNEQFF
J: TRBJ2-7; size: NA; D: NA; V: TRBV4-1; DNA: TGCGCCAGCAGCCGGTCCGACTTGTACGGGCAGTACTTC; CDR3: CASSRSDLYGQYF
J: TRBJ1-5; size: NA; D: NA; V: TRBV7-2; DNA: TGTGCCAGCAGCCGCGCCACGAATCAGCCCCAGCATTTT; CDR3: CASSRATNQPQHF
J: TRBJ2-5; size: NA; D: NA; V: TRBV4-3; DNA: TGCGCCAGCAGCCCAGGCCCAGGGGTGACCCAGTACTTC; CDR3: CASSPGPGVTQYF
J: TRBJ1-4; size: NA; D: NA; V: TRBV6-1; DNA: TGTGCCAGCAGTGATGGGTATGGAAATGAAAAACTGTTTTTT; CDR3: CASSDGYGNEKLFF
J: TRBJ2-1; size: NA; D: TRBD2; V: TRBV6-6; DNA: TGTGCCAGCAGTTCGCCGGGACTAGCGGCTGACAATGAGCAGTTCTTC; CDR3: CASSSPGLAADNEQFF
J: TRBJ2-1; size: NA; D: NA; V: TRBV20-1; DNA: TGCAGTGCCCATAGTGGAGCGCCCTACAATGAGCAGTTCTTC; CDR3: CSAHSGAPYNEQFF
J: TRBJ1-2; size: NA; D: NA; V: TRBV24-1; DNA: TGTGCCACCAGTGAGACGACTAACTATGGCTACACCTTC; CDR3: CATSETTNYGYTF
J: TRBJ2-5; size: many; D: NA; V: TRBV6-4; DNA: TGTGCCAGCAGCCGGGACCCCGGGGAGACCCAGTACTTC; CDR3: CASSRDPGETQYF
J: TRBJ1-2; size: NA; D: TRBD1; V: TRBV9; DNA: TGTGCCAGCAGCGTGGAGGCCGGACAGGGATACTATGGCTACACCTTC; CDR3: CASSVEAGQGYYGYTF
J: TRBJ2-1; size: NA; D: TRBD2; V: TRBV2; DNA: TGTGCCAGCAGTGCGGGACTAGCGGGGGCCATCTCCTACAATGAGCAGTTCTTC; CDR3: CASSAGLAGAISYNEQFF
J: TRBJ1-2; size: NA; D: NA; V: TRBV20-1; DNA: TGCAGTGCTAAGGGACTTTATGGCTACACCTTC; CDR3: CSAKGLYGYTF
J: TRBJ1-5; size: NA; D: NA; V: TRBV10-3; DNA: TGTGCCATCAGCCTAGACAGAAATCAGCCCCAGCATTTT; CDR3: CAISLDRNQPQHF
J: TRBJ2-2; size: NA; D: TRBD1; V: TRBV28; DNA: TGTGCCACCCAGACAGGGGGCGCGGTCGGGGAGCTGTTTTTT; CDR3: CATQTGGAVGELFF
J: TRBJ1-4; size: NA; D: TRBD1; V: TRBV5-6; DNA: TGTGTCAGCAGCACCTGGACAGGCCGACTGTTTTTT; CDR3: CVSSTWTGRLFF
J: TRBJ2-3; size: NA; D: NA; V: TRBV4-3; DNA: TGCGCCAGCAGCCAAGATCGGCAGGGGACAGATACGCAGTATTTT; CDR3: CASSQDRQGTDTQYF
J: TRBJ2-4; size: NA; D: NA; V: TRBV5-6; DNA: TGTGCCAGCAGCGGCAGGGGAGCCAAAAACATTCAGTACTTC; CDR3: CASSGRGAKNIQYF
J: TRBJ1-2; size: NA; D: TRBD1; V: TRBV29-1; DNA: TGCAGCGTTGTGAGGACAGGGGGCGCGGTGGATGGTTACACCTTC; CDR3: CSVVRTGGAVDGYTF
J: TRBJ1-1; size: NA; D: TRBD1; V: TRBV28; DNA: TGTGCCAGCAGGGGACAGGGGGATACTGAAGCTTTCTTT; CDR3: CASRGQGDTEAFF
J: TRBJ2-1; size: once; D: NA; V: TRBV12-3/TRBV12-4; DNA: TGTGCCAGCAGGGGGGAAACCAATGAGCAGTTCTTC; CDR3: CASRGETNEQFF
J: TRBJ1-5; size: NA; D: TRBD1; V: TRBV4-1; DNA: TGCGCCAGCAGCCAAGTTATAGGACAGGGCCCGGTACAGCCCCAGCATTTT; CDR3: CASSQVIGQGPVQPQHF
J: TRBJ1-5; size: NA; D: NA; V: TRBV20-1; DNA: TGCAGTGCCCGGGGGGCTCAGCCCCAGCATTTT; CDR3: CSARGAQPQHF
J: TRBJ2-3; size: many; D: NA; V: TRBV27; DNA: TGTGCCAGCAGCCTCAGGGGCGGCACAGATACGCAGTATTTT; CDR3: CASSLRGGTDTQYF
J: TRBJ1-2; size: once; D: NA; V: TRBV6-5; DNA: TGTGCCAGCAAACAGCAAGGGTCTGGCTACACCTTC; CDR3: CASKQQGSGYTF